This T cell receptor (beta chain) was profiled in a study of regulatory T cells in long-lasting Graves disease (dated by TCRdb to the early 2020s). Turning to the overall study: Newly diagnosed Graves' disease patients had taken antithyroid drugs for less than 3 months. This study used TCR sequencing and RNA sequencing of peripheral blood to compare persistent Graves' disease patients against newly diagnosed Graves' disease patients. The study was conducted in China and was registered as a clinical trial. A total of 33 samples were covered by TCR sequencing, comprising approximately 13 persistent and some 20 newly diagnosed Graves' disease patients. What the research found in general, with its limitations: TRBV28, TRBJ1-2 and TRBJ2-5 were preferentially used in persistent disease, while TRBV20-1 and TRBJ2-1 were favored in newly diagnosed disease. Sequencing and analysis were restricted to the TCR beta chain. As a limitation, the authors acknowledged that the small sample size may reduce accuracy. Patients with persistent disease shared more public clonotypes (approximately 2,500) than newly diagnosed patients did (more than 900). Peripheral blood alone was examined, since thyroid tissue, which constituted the primary lesion, could not be accessed. Compared with newly diagnosed patients, patients with persistent Graves' disease had lower TCR Shannon entropy and fewer highly expanded clones, which suggests clonal expansion.

This clonotype has more than one count but fewer than ten. Its binding antigen is unknown. No base-level quality is on record; no much larger clone is a single base apart. The time point label of this sample denotes: newly diagnosed GD, antithyroid drugs for less than 3 months. RNA was extracted from PBMCs in TRIzol for both TCR sequencing and RNA sequencing. Graves' disease was diagnosed according to American Thyroid Association guidelines. Patients for the study were recruited at an endocrinology department in Xi'an, China. From each patient, approximately 10 milliliters of peripheral blood was collected into an EDTA anticoagulant tube. PBMCs were isolated by Ficoll Paque Plus density gradient separation without further T cell sorting. RNA quality was checked with an Agilent 2100 Bioanalyzer and agarose gel, and concentration with a NanoDrop 2000. Library preparation employed multiplex PCR. The run used an Illumina HiSeq 4000. CDR3 regions were amplified by Arm-PCR with iRepertoire HTBI primers to construct TCR beta libraries. Before sequencing, the PCR products went through gel purification. In the authors' own workflow: A total of some 65 TRBV and 14 TRBJ segments were identified across samples and were used for gene usage analysis of CDR3 amino acid clonotypes. Filtered high-quality paired reads were merged into contigs using COPE and FqMerger. BLAST was used to align contigs to the IMGT TRBV, TRBD and TRBJ reference genes, and CDR3 was defined following IMGT. Clonotypes above 0.1% frequency were classified as highly expanded clones. Shannon entropy was used to measure repertoire diversity, and the Gini coefficient was used to measure V-J evenness. A clonotype found in more than one individual was treated as public. Clones were called with MiXCR by TCRdb after fastp trimmed the public reads at Q25, and only in-frame beta chains were retained. CDR3 protein sequences are deduplicated, and each keeps its most common genes and DNA. Clone size and V and J calls follow TCRdb, not the original study. The sample table lists around 480,000 distinct CDR3 sequences, about 17% of them with a count of one. The ten top clones hold 12% of the sample.

The CDR3 measures 13 amino acids from cysteine to phenylalanine. Here the CDR3 DNA is all that survives: 39 bases in frame from base 1. The V end gives up 3 bases and the J end 6 bases, leaving 3 bases in the junction not matched to a gene. From the germline V gene, CDR1 is ENHRY and CDR2 is SYGVKD. These same data were also listed under a study on T cells in Graves' hyperthyroidism and ophthalmopathy. As that second study puts it: Stable Graves' hyperthyroidism was defined as the absence of progression to ophthalmopathy over 18 months of follow-up. Hyperthyroidism patients were aged 18 to 65 years and newly diagnosed, with disease duration of less than 2 months. Exclusion was applied to patients with uncontrolled infections, other autoimmune diseases, pregnancy or lactation. Clinical symptoms, serum thyroxine and TRAb, thyroid ultrasound, and orbital computed tomography formed the basis for the diagnoses. A first-round RT-PCR of the TCR CDR3 used the HTBI primer set with the Qiagen OneStep RT-PCR kit. Blood samples also contained most of the expanded thyroid clonotypes (frequency above 0.001), which suggests that blood repertoires may reflect thyroid immune responses. In cross-validation, a model built on a 13 V-J signature told ophthalmopathy apart from stable hyperthyroidism with approximately 90% sensitivity and approximately 84% specificity, and in testing the same model reached 80%/75%. During validation, the model predicted progression to ophthalmopathy a median of roughly six months ahead of onset, with roughly 65% sensitivity and under 85% specificity. To identify TCR V-J signatures that set the groups apart, the researchers used a discovery cohort of more than 95 patients, made up of roughly 45 with Graves' ophthalmopathy and 57 with stable Graves' hyperthyroidism. An independent validation cohort of under 20 hyperthyroidism patients and 17 patients who later progressed to ophthalmopathy tested prospective prediction of ophthalmopathy. For training and testing, the roughly 97 patients in the discovery cohort were randomly divided in a 7:3 ratio. In six Graves' hyperthyroidism patients, the study also compared T-cell repertoires from thyroid tissue with T-cell repertoires from blood. After sampling, hyperthyroidism patients received methimazole starting at 30 mg daily, and ophthalmopathy patients received high-dose intravenous methylprednisolone. A second multiplex PCR round built the libraries, followed by size selection and purification. The libraries were sequenced on an Illumina HiSeq2000 using paired-end 100 bp reads. SOAPnuke was used to process the raw data, with reads discarded if the reads contained adapters or uncalled bases, had a mean Phred below 15, or lacked an exact constant-primer or identifier match. COPE v1.2.5 was used to merge the high-quality paired reads, and each unique nucleotide sequence was defined as a clonotype. MiTCR v1.1 was used to align the clonotypes against IMGT TRBV, TRBD and TRBJ reference segments. The analysis was restricted to V-J combinations with a frequency above 0.0001, which together covered over 99% of the repertoires. A TCS score was defined as the ratio of F50 (clonal expansion) to E x V (chaos), with BLOSUM62-based TCRdist applied between CDR3 peptides within each V-J. Welch's t-statistics and random forest reduced several hundred V-J features to fewer than 15, which were used in a naive Bayes classifier (R e1071). No statistical method was used to set the sample size in advance, and investigators knew the group allocation. The paper reports TCR Vbeta CDR3 sequencing of about 140 peripheral blood samples: under 45 ophthalmopathy, about 75 hyperthyroidism and around 17 progressor patients.

The sequenced sample was peripheral blood mononuclear cells (PBMCs), obtained at new diagnosis, from a patient treated with antithyroid drugs. The receptor's source is a middle-aged man with Graves disease. Donor details come from another sample of the same person, matched by shared clones. The chain couples TRBV10-3 to TRBJ1-2, and TRBD1 matches 8 of the central bases. The CDR3 protein sequence reads: CAISDPDRDGYTF. The base sequence is TGTGCCATCAGTGACCCGGACAGGGATGGCTACACCTTC.